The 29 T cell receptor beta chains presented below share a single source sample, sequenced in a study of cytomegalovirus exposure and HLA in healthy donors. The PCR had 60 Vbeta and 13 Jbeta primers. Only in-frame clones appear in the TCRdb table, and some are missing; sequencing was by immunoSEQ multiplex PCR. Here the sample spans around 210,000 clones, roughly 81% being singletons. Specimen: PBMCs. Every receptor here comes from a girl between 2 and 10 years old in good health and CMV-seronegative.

Here the CDR3 reads CARSRGTGDTQYF. The CDR3 bases are TGTGCCAGAAGCCGGGGGACAGGAGATACGCAGTATTTT. V usage is TRBV5-3 and J usage is TRBJ2-3; the match to TRBD1 covers 8 bases. TRBV5-3 is flagged as an ORF with uncertain function. The CDR3 consists of 13 residues. Trimming took 4 bases from V and 5 from J; bases not matched to a gene: 3.

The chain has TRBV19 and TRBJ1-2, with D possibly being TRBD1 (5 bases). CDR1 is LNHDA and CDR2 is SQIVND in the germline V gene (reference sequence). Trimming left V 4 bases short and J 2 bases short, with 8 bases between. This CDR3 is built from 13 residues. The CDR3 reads CASSTGRNYGYTF. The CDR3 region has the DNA TGTGCCAGTAGTACAGGGAGGAACTATGGCTACACCTTC. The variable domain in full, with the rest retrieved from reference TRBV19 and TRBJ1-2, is DGGITQSPKYLFRKEGQNVTLSCEQNLNHDAMYWYRQDPGQGLRLIYYSQIVNDFQKGDIAEGYSVSREKKESFPLTVTSAQKNPTAFYLCASSTGRNYGYTFGSGTRLTVV.

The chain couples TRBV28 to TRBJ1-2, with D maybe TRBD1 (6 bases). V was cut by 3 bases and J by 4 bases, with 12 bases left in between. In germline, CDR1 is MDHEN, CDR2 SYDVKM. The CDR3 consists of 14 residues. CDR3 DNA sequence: TGTGCCAGCAGTTTGATGGACAGAACCTATGGCTACACCTTC. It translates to CASSLMDRTYGYTF.

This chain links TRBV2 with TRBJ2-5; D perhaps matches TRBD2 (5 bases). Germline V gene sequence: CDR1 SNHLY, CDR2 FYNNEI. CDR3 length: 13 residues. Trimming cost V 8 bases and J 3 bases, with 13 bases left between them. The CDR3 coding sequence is TGTGCCAGCCCTTTGGACTCCGAAGAGACCCAGTACTTC. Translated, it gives CASPLDSEETQYF.

CDR3 DNA sequence: TGTGCCAGCAGTTTACGGGGACTACCCGCCACAGATACGCAGTATTTT. Translating gives CASSLRGLPATDTQYF. The J gene is TRBJ2-3, the V gene TRBV27; TRBD2 matches 7 bases. The CDR3 contains 16 residues. Germline-derived CDR1 and CDR2 are MNHEY and SMNVEV (reference sequence). Germline trimming cut 2 bases from V and 2 bases from J; bases unmatched to any gene: 7.

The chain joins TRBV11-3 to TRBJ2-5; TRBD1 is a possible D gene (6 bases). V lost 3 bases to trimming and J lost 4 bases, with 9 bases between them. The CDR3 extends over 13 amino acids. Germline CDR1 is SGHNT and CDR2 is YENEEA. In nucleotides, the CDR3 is TGTGCCAGCAGCTTTACAGGGATAGAGACCCAGTACTTC. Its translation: CASSFTGIETQYF.

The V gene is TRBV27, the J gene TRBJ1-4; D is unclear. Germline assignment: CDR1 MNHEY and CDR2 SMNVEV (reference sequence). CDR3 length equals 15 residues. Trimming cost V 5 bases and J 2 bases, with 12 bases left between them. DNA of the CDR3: TGTGCCAGCAGTCCCCTCGGAGGGACTAATGAAAAACTGTTTTTT. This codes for CASSPLGGTNEKLFF.

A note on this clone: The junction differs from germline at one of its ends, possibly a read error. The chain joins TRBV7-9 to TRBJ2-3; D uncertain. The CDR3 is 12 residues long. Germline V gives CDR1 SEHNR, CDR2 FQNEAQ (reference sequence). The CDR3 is CSSNPNTDTQYF. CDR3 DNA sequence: TGTTCCAGCAACCCTAACACAGATACGCAGTATTTT.

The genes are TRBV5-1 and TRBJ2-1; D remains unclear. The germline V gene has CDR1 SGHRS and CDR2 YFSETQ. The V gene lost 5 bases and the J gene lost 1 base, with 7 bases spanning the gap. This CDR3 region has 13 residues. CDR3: CASREESYNEQFF. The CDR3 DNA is TGCGCCAGCAGAGAGGAGTCCTACAATGAGCAGTTCTTC.

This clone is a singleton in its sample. CDR3 nucleotides: TGTGCCAGCAGCCGGGGACTAGCGGGAGGTGAGCAGTTCTTC. Its translation is CASSRGLAGGEQFF. The V call is TRBV7-9, the J call TRBJ2-1; 15 bases line up with TRBD2. The CDR3 runs 14 residues. V gave up 5 bases and J gave up 9 bases; unmatched junction bases: 2. CDR1 is SEHNR, CDR2 FQNEAQ, per germline (reference sequence).

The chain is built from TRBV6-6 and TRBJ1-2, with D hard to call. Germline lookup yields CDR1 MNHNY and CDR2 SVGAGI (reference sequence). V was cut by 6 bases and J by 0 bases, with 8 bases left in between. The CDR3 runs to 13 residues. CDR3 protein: CASSRGPNYGYTF. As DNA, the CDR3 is TGTGCCAGCAGCCGAGGGCCTAACTATGGCTACACCTTC.

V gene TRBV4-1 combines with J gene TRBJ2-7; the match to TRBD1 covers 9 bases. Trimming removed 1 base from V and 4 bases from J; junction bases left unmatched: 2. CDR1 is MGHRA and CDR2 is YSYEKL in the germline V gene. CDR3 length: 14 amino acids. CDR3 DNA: TGCGCCAGCAGCCAAGGAGACAGGGGGTACGAGCAGTACTTC. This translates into CASSQGDRGYEQYF.

CDR3 bases: TGTGCCAGCAGCGTGGGGACTAGCGGGACGGGTTTGCACGAGCAGTACTTC. It specifies CASSVGTSGTGLHEQYF. The rearrangement uses TRBV9 and TRBJ2-7; the match to TRBD2 covers 13 bases. The V and J ends lost 2 bases and 5 bases, in that order; junction bases with no gene match: 10. The CDR3 spans 17 residues. Germline V gene sequence: CDR1 SGDLS, CDR2 YYNGEE.

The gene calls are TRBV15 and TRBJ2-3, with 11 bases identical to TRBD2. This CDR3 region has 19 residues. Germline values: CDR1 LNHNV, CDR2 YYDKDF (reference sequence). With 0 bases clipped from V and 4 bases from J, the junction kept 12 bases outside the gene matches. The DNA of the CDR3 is TGTGCCACCAGCAGAGACCAGACTAGCGGGATAAGAATGCCAGATACGCAGTATTTT. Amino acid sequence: CATSRDQTSGIRMPDTQYF.

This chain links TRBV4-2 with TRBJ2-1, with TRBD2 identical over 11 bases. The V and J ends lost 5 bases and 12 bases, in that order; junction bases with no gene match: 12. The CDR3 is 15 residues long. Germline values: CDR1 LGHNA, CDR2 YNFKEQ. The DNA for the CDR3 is TGTGCCAGCAGCGAATCCACTAGCGGGAGAGGCGTGCAGTTCTTC. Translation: CASSESTSGRGVQFF.

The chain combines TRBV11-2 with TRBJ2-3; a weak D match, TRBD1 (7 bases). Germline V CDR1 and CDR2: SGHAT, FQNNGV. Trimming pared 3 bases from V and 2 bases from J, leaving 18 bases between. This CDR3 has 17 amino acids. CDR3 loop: CASSFRRRGQNTDTQYF. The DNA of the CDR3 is TGTGCCAGCAGCTTCCGCCGGCGGGGACAGAACACAGATACGCAGTATTTT.

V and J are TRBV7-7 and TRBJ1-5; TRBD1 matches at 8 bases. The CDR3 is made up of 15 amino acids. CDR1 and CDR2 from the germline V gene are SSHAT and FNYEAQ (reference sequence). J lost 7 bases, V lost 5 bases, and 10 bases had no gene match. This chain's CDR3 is CASSPPDRAGQPQHF. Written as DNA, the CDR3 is TGTGCCAGCAGCCCCCCGGACAGGGCAGGACAGCCCCAGCATTTT. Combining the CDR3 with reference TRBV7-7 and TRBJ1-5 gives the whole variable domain GAGVSQSPRYKVTKRGQDVTLRCDPISSHATLYWYQQALGQGPEFLTYFNYEAQPDKSGLPSDRFSAERPEGSISTLTIQRTEQRDSAMYRCASSPPDRAGQPQHFGDGTRLSIL.

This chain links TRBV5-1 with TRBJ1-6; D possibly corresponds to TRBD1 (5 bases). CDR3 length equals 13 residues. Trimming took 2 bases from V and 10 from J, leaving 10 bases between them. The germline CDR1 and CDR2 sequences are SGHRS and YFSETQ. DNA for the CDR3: TGCGCCAGCAGCTTTTCAGGGCGGTCACCCCTCCACTTT. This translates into CASSFSGRSPLHF.

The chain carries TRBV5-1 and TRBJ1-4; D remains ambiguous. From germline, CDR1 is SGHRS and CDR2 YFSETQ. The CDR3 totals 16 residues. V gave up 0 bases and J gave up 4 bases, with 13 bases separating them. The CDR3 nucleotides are TGCGCCAGCAGCTTGGGGGTAGTACAGAATAATGAAAAACTGTTTTTT. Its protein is CASSLGVVQNNEKLFF.

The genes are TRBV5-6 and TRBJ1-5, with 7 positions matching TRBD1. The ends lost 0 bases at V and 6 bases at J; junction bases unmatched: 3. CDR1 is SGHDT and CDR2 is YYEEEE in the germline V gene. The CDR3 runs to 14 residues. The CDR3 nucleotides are TGTGCCAGCAGCTTGGTGTCAGGGGGTCAGCCCCAGCATTTT. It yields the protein CASSLVSGGQPQHF. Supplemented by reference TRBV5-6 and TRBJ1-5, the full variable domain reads DAGVTQSPTHLIKTRGQQVTLRCSPKSGHDTVSWYQQALGQGPQFIFQYYEEEERQRGNFPDRFSGHQFPNYSSELNVNALLLGDSALYLCASSLVSGGQPQHFGDGTRLSIL.

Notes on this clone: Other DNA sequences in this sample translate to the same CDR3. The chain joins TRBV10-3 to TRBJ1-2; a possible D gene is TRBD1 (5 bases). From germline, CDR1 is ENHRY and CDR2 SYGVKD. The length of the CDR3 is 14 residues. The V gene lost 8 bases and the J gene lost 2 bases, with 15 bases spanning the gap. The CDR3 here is CAIALGAENYGYTF. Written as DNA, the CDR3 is TGTGCCATCGCTCTTGGGGCAGAGAACTATGGCTACACCTTC.

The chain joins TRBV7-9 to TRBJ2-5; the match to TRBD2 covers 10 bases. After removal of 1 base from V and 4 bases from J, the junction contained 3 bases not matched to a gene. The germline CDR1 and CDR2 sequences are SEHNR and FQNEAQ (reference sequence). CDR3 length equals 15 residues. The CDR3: CASSLVSSGGETQYF. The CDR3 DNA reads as TGTGCCAGCAGCTTAGTATCTAGCGGGGGAGAGACCCAGTACTTC.

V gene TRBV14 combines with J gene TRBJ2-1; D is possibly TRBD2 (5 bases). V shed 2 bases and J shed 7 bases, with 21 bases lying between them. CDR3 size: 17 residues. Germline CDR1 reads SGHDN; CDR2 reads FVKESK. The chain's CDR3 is CASSQSGSSSSSNEQFF. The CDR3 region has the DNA TGTGCCAGCAGCCAAAGCGGCAGCTCTTCTTCCAGTAATGAGCAGTTCTTC. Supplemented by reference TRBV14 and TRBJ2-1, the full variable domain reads EAGVTQFPSHSVIEKGQTVTLRCDPISGHDNLYWYRRVMGKEIKFLLHFVKESKQDESGMPNNRFLAERTGGTYSTLKVQPAELEDSGVYFCASSQSGSSSSSNEQFFGPGTRLTVL.

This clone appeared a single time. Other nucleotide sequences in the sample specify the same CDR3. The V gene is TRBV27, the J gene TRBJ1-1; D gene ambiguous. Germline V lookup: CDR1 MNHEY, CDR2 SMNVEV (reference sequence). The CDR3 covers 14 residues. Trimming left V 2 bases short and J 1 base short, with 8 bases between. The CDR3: CASSLRRGNTEAFF. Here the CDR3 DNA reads TGTGCCAGCAGTTTACGCAGAGGGAACACTGAAGCTTTCTTT.

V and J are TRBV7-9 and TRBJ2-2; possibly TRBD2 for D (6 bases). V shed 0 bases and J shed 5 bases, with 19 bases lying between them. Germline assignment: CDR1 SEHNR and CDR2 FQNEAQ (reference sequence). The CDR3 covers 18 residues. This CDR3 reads CASSLARMAGPGTGELFF. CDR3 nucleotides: TGTGCCAGCAGCTTAGCGCGTATGGCGGGACCGGGGACCGGGGAGCTGTTTTTT.

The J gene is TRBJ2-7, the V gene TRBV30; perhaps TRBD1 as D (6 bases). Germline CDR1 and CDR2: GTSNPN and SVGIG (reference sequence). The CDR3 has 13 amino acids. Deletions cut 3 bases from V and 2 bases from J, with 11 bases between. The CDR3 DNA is TGTGCCTGGAGCCAAAACAGGGCCTACGAGCAGTACTTC. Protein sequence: CAWSQNRAYEQYF.

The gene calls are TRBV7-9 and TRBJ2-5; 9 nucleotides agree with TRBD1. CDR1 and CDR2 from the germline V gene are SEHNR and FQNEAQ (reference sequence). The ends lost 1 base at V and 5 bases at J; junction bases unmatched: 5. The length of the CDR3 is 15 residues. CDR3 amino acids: CASSLEGQGGETQYF. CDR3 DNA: TGTGCCAGCAGCTTAGAGGGACAGGGAGGGGAGACCCAGTACTTC.

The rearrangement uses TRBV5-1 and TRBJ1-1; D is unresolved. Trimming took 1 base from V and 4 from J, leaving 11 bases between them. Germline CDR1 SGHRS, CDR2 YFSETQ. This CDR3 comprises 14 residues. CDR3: CASSLSGLGTEAFF. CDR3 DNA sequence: TGCGCCAGCAGCTTGAGCGGCCTGGGCACTGAAGCTTTCTTT.

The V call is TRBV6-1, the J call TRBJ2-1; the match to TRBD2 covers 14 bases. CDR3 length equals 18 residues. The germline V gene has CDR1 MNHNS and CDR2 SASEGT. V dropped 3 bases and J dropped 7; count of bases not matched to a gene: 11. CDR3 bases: TGTGCCAGCAGTGAGAAGAGGACTAGCGGGGGGTCGGGGAATGAGCAGTTCTTC. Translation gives CASSEKRTSGGSGNEQFF.